Each of the 19 T cell receptor beta chains below was sequenced from the same sample in a study of control samples from healthy donors and cancer patients. Repertoires were generated with immunoSEQ multiplex PCR, while TCRdb's copy carries only in-frame clones and drops some. Here the sample spans about 150,000 clones, over 85% being singletons. Sequencing was performed on blood. The receptors here all came from a man aged 35 to 55 in good health.

The chain links TRBV30 to TRBJ1-1, with a weak D call TRBD1 (6 bases). The germline V and J ends were trimmed by 4 bases and 9 bases, with 18 bases remaining between them. Germline lookup yields CDR1 GTSNPN and CDR2 SVGIG (reference sequence). This CDR3 comprises 13 residues. This CDR3 is CAWNGGGALKAFF. CDR3 coding DNA: TGTGCCTGGAATGGCGGGGGGGCATTAAAAGCTTTCTTT.

The gene calls are TRBV19 and TRBJ1-4, with 8 bases aligning to TRBD1. The germline V gene has CDR1 LNHDA and CDR2 SQIVND (reference sequence). This CDR3 has 13 amino acids. The trim removed 5 bases at V and 8 bases at J, leaving 4 bases unmatched. The CDR3 protein is CASSARDREKLFF. The DNA for the CDR3 is TGTGCCAGTAGTGCCCGGGACAGGGAAAAACTGTTTTTT.

A few counts support this clone. The V gene is TRBV20-1, the J gene TRBJ2-7; D is undetermined. Germline-derived CDR1 and CDR2 are DFQATT and SNEGSKA (reference sequence). The CDR3 covers 12 residues. Trimming cost V 3 bases and J 3 bases, with 9 bases left between them. In nucleotides, the CDR3 is TGCAGTGCTAGTAGGACCCGCTACGAGCAGTACTTC. Protein: CSASRTRYEQYF.

The chain combines TRBV18 with TRBJ1-6, with 7 bases matching TRBD1. V shed 4 bases and J 6 bases; nucleotides not matched to a gene: 9. CDR1 KGHSH and CDR2 LQKENI come from the germline V gene. The CDR3 has 16 residues. CDR3 in amino acids: CASSRAPGQPNSPLHF. For the CDR3, the DNA is TGTGCCAGCTCACGGGCTCCGGGACAGCCTAATTCACCCCTCCACTTT. Full variable domain (remainder filled in from reference TRBV18 and TRBJ1-6): NAGVMQNPRHLVRRRGQEARLRCSPMKGHSHVYWYRQLPEEGLKFMVYLQKENIIDESGMPKERFSAEFPKEGPSILRIQQVVRGDSAAYFCASSRAPGQPNSPLHFGNGTRLTVT.

The genes are TRBV21-1 and TRBJ1-2. TRBV21-1 is tagged as a pseudogene. This CDR3 contains 14 residues. The CDR3 reads CASSIWTEGPRGTF. The CDR3 DNA sequence: TGTGCCAGCAGCATCTGGACGGAGGGGCCCAGGGGCACCTTC.

CDR3 in amino acids: CASKTGHGTDTQYF. In DNA, the CDR3 is TGTGCCAGCAAGACAGGGCATGGCACAGATACGCAGTATTTT. This rearrangement joins TRBV6-5 to TRBJ2-3, with 7 bases matching TRBD1. Germline lookup yields CDR1 MNHEY and CDR2 SVGAGI. Germline trimming cut 7 bases from V and 1 base from J; bases unmatched to any gene: 5. CDR3 length: 14 amino acids.

The chain links TRBV10-1 to TRBJ1-4; D unclear. Germline V gene lookup returns CDR1 WNHNN and CDR2 SYGVQD (reference sequence). The CDR3 has 13 amino acids. V gave up 0 bases and J gave up 8 bases, with 7 bases separating them. This CDR3 reads CASSESGSEKLFF. The CDR3 DNA is TGCGCCAGCAGTGAGTCGGGGTCCGAAAAACTGTTTTTT.

The chain joins TRBV7-8 to TRBJ2-1, with unresolved D. The CDR3 has 16 residues. V shed 5 bases and J shed 0 bases, with 14 bases lying between them. Germline loops: CDR1 SGHVS, CDR2 FQNEAQ. DNA for the CDR3: TGTGCCAGCAGCAACCGAGTCAGGAGCTCCTACAATGAGCAGTTCTTC. Translating gives CASSNRVRSSYNEQFF.

This chain connects TRBV7-9 to TRBJ2-5; D is perhaps TRBD2 (5 bases). Trimming pared 5 bases from V and 7 bases from J, leaving 14 bases between. CDR1 is SEHNR, CDR2 FQNEAQ, per germline (reference sequence). The CDR3 has 13 amino acids. CDR3 residues: CASSPDSRRTQYF. In DNA form, the CDR3 reads TGTGCCAGCAGCCCGGACTCGCGTCGGACCCAGTACTTC. The full variable domain, rest sourced from reference TRBV7-9 and TRBJ2-5, is DTGVSQNPRHKITKRGQNVTFRCDPISEHNRLYWYRQTLGQGPEFLTYFQNEAQLEKSRLLSDRFSAERPKGSFSTLEIQRTEQGDSAMYLCASSPDSRRTQYFGPGTRLLVL.

J is TRBJ1-2 and V is TRBV7-2; D unclear. The V end lost 1 base, the J end lost 8 bases, and 14 bases lay between the germline ends. The germline CDR1 and CDR2 sequences are SGHTA and FQGNSA. The CDR3 covers 14 residues. The CDR3 region is CASSLVLSDRGYTF. The CDR3 DNA reads TGTGCCAGCAGCTTAGTTCTTTCCGATAGGGGCTACACCTTC.

This clone was seen once. The chain employs TRBV30 and TRBJ1-1; 7 positions agree with TRBD1. J was trimmed by 4 bases and V by 0 bases; bases with no gene match: 5. CDR1 and CDR2 (germline): GTSNPN, SVGIG (reference sequence). This CDR3 contains 14 residues. The CDR3 reads CAWSVYQGGTEAFF. Here the CDR3 DNA reads TGTGCCTGGAGTGTATACCAGGGGGGCACTGAAGCTTTCTTT.

The chain links TRBV18 to TRBJ2-2; 9 nucleotides match TRBD2. The ends lost 8 bases at V and 7 bases at J; junction bases unmatched: 8. CDR3 size: 14 residues. The germline CDR1 and CDR2 sequences are KGHSH and LQKENI. The CDR3 reads CASPAGGRHGELFF. The CDR3 DNA reads as TGTGCCAGCCCCGCGGGGGGGCGACACGGGGAGCTGTTTTTT.

The chain carries TRBV7-2 and TRBJ1-4, with no clear D. In germline, CDR1 is SGHTA, CDR2 FQGNSA. This CDR3 comprises 15 residues. V was shortened by 4 bases and J by 0 bases, with 9 bases between the two germline ends. As DNA, the CDR3 is TGTGCCAGCAGCTCCATCCTTGCAACTAATGAAAAACTGTTTTTT. Its translation: CASSSILATNEKLFF.

The genes are TRBV5-1 and TRBJ2-3; D might be TRBD2 (5 bases). The germline V gene encodes CDR1 SGHRS and CDR2 YFSETQ. There are 15 residues in the CDR3. Trimming took 6 bases from V and 4 from J, leaving 18 bases between them. The CDR3 DNA reads TGCGCCAGCACGCGGACTCAAACCCGGGCAGATACGCAGTATTTT. Its protein product is CASTRTQTRADTQYF.

V and J are TRBV24-1 and TRBJ2-3; 9 bases line up with TRBD2. Germline values: CDR1 KGHDR, CDR2 SFDVKD. V lost 2 bases, J lost 2 bases, and 7 bases stayed unmatched. The CDR3 consists of 17 residues. The CDR3 DNA reads TGTGCCACCAGTGATTCATTAGCGGGGGCCCACACAGATACGCAGTATTTT. This sequence encodes CATSDSLAGAHTDTQYF.

For this clone: Relative to the germline gene, one junction end is altered; a read error may explain this. V and J are TRBV4-1 and TRBJ2-7; TRBD2 matches 8 bases. Germline V lookup: CDR1 MGHRA, CDR2 YSYEKL. CDR3 length equals 16 residues. CDR3 bases: TGCCCCAGCAGCCGGGAGGGGGGGGTAGGCGGCTACGAGCAGTACTTC. Translation: CPSSREGGVGGYEQYF.

This chain links TRBV20-1 with TRBJ1-1; D is unclear. The CDR3 runs 14 residues. Germline CDR1 DFQATT, CDR2 SNEGSKA (reference sequence). V was shortened by 4 bases and J by 4 bases, with 16 bases between the two germline ends. Written as DNA, the CDR3 is TGCAGTGCTAATGATTTCGGGAAGCCCACTGAAGCTTTCTTT. It is translated as CSANDFGKPTEAFF.

The chain joins TRBV27 to TRBJ1-1; possibly TRBD1 for D (6 bases). Germline CDR1 MNHEY, CDR2 SMNVEV (reference sequence). This CDR3 contains 13 residues. Trimming took 3 bases from V and 7 from J, leaving 12 bases between them. CDR3 sequence (DNA): TGTGCCAGCAGTTTCTGGGGGCCAAGTGAAGCTTTCTTT. This sequence encodes CASSFWGPSEAFF.

The sample holds one count of this clone. This rearrangement joins TRBV7-9 to TRBJ1-1, with 7 bases that match TRBD1. The J segment lost 3 bases and the V segment lost 3 bases, leaving 10 bases of the junction unmatched. The germline V gene encodes CDR1 SEHNR and CDR2 FQNEAQ (reference sequence). This CDR3 is built from 16 residues. The CDR3 DNA is TGTGCCAGCAGCTTCCCAAACAGGGGAACTGACACTGAAGCTTTCTTT. This gives the protein CASSFPNRGTDTEAFF.